This T cell receptor (beta chain) was captured by sequencing in a study of T cell responses to AZD1222 COVID-19 vaccine (dated by TCRdb to the early 2020s). The study in broad terms: AZD1222 recipients given second doses at about 4 weeks or at about 12 weeks were pooled, since spike-specific TCR depth and breadth were not found to differ between the two schedules. TCR sequencing covered some 250 trial participants: roughly 200 given two doses of AZD1222 and about 26 given two doses of MenACWY control vaccine. Trial participants were enrolled by age into 18-55, 56-69 and 70-plus year subgroups, with roughly 150, 30 and 60 TCR-sequenced participants respectively. Beyond this particular receptor, the publication reports: Because no samples from the day 14 peak response were available, repertoires could be characterized only after the peak T cell response. Only five or six AZD1222 recipients were SARS-CoV-2 seropositive at baseline, limiting conclusions about previously exposed vaccinees. The 56-69-year group was small, and its depth increase did not reach significance, likely because of low power. Vaccine-associated CD4 TCRs spanned the whole spike protein, with dominant responses in regions 160-218 and 743-854. Reportedly, almost half of the unique spike-specific TCRs recognized epitopes lying outside the regions that are mutated in the B.1.351 and B.1.1.7 variants. Spike-specific TCR breadth and depth rose significantly after two AZD1222 doses compared with day 0 and with MenACWY recipients. Participants were mostly white British, with more females than males. The authors suggested clonal diversity may have been underestimated.

The CDR3 regions of human TCRbeta chains were analyzed by immunosequencing. The published analysis was carried out like this. Repertoire TCRs were matched against a reference library of SARS-CoV-2-specific TCRs generated with the MIRA antigen-specificity platform. Breadth was defined as the fraction of unique TCRs that were SARS-CoV-2-associated. Depth was defined as the fraction of total T cells that were SARS-CoV-2-associated. Using the MIRA data, each spike-specific TCR was mapped to the spike region that the TCR reacts to and placed in a CD4 or CD8 class. Log10-transformed breadth and depth values were compared by one-way ANOVA with Sidak's multiple comparisons tests. TCRdb mirrors the immuneACCESS table, restricted to in-frame sequences. Some clones are absent from its copies; in checked studies, under half trace to an unresolved V gene, and the reason for the others is unknown. That table gives V, J and clone size, and the DNA gave D and trimming. The sample table lists over 110,000 clones, more than 90% of them with a count of one. The top ten clones comprise about 3% of the sample.

With respect to this clone: Its target antigen remains unknown. Within one base of it there is no much larger clone, and no base qualities were kept.

Reading the label with the study, this specimen's time point is: baseline before first vaccination. Vaccinee samples were obtained from the UK trials COV001 and COV002, which included a single-blind randomized controlled phase 2/3 trial of AZD1222 (ChAdOx1 nCoV-19) in healthy adults. For TCRbeta chain sequencing, PBMC samples were collected from trial participants at day 0 and at day 28 after the second dose. The germline V gene supplies CDR1 SNHLY and CDR2 FYNNEI. The CDR3 runs 16 amino acids, cysteine and phenylalanine included. Only the CDR3 region is kept as DNA, spanning 48 bases read in frame from base 1. Germline trimming: 6 bases from V, 7 bases from J; junction bases outside gene matches: 9.

This receptor chain uses TRBV2 and TRBJ2-3, with TRBD2 matching 14 junction bases. This clonotype was sampled from an adult in good health. Specimen: peripheral blood, collected on day 0 of AZD1222 vaccination. CDR3 region: CASSSARTSGRYTQYF. The nucleotide sequence is given as TGTGCCAGCAGCTCAGCCCGGACTAGCGGGAGGTATACGCAGTATTTT.